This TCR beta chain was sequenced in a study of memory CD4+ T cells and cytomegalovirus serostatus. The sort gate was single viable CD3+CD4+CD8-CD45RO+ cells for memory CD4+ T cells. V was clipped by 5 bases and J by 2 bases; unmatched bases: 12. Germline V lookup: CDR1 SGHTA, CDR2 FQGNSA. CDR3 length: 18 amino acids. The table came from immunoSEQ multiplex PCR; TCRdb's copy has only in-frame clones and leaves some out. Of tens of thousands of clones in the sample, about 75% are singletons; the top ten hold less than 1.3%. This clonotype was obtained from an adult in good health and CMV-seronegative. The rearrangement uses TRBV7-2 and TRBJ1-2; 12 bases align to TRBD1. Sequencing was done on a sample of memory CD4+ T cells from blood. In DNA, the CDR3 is TGTGCCAGCAGCCTCATCACGGCCGGGACAGGGGGCAACTATGGCTACACCTTC. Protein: CASSLITAGTGGNYGYTF.